The clone carrying this T cell receptor beta chain was seen once. Its antigen is currently unknown. Using immunoSEQ multiplex PCR, the repertoire was profiled, and TCRdb retains in-frame clones only, with some absent. The table includes some 120,000 clones, around 90% detected once. V dropped 5 bases and J dropped 3 bases, with 11 bases sitting between them. The CDR3 has 14 residues. Looked up from germline, CDR1 is MGHRA and CDR2 is YSYEKL. The sample comes from a study of cytomegalovirus exposure and HLA in healthy donors. Overall study findings and caveats: TCR beta chains numbering under 200 were designated cytomegalovirus-associated. In vitro experiments confirmed that three CMV-associated chains were specific for CMV antigens.

The validation cohort, a group of over a hundred subjects, included the donors and was separate from the roughly 720-subject first cohort. The sample was PBMCs. The sequence came from a woman under 30 in good health and CMV-seronegative. The chain links TRBV4-1 to TRBJ2-1, with a weak D call TRBD1 (6 bases). The CDR3 here is CASSARGFYNEQFF. The CDR3 bases are TGCGCCAGCAGCGCCAGGGGATTCTACAATGAGCAGTTCTTC.